This T cell receptor beta chain was obtained from a study of shared clonotypes between healthy human individuals. V lost 3 bases, J lost 6 bases, and 18 bases lay in between. Germline V CDR1 and CDR2: LGHNA, YNFKEQ. The CDR3 consists of 16 residues. Study conclusions and caveats: Richness estimates generally favored naive over memory subsets. Sharing of clonotypes among donors was expected to vary with sequencing depth.

Worth noting for this clone: Its antigen is not identified.

The authors distributed each subset's genomic DNA evenly over several immunoSEQ plates. TCRdb's table, derived via immunoSEQ multiplex PCR, lists solely in-frame clones and lacks some. The profile covers under 85,000 clones, with 62% appearing a single time and 51% taken by the ten largest. CD8 memory merged CD45RO+ with CCR7-negative CD45RA+ TemRA cells. The V and J genes are TRBV4-2 and TRBJ2-4, with a tentative D call TRBD1 (6 bases). Sequenced input: memory CD8+ T cells sorted from blood. Subset denoted: CD45RO+ cells pooled with CCR7-negative TemRA cells. The receptor was isolated from a man under 40 in good health. This CDR3 is CASSQVRDTGLNIQYF. CDR3 sequence (DNA): TGTGCCAGCAGCCAGGTTCGGGACACCGGGTTAAACATTCAGTACTTC.